The clone carrying this TCR beta chain was observed a handful of times. Its antigen is undetermined. The CDR3 extends over 16 amino acids. V was trimmed by 3 bases and J by 2 bases, leaving 18 bases between them. CDR1 is SGDLS and CDR2 is YYNGEE in the germline V gene. Methods used by the authors: Variation in CDR3 across clinicopathological groups served as the basis for constructing a distant-metastasis classifier in papillary thyroid cancer. TCRdb used MiXCR to call clones anew from the PCR reads. What appears here as the V and J calls and clone size reflects TCRdb's work, not the paper's. The sample has 25,000 to 35,000 clones, approximately 15% seen once. Thyroid surgery was performed in patients who had received no treatment beforehand. The data derive from a study of metastatic and nonmetastatic thyroid tumors. The wider study: For malignant and benign thyroid patients, tumor or nodule tissue and blood were the sources whose repertoires were compared.

Study outcomes and limitations: TCR beta diversity was reportedly significantly higher in malignant thyroid tumors than benign nodules, in blood and tumor.

The sample taken for sequencing was blood. The rearrangement uses TRBV9 and TRBJ2-7, with unresolved D. This clonotype originated in a female donor with papillary thyroid cancer or a benign thyroid nodule (not recorded which). Some clones in this sample may be carry-over from other donors' samples. The CDR3 DNA follows: TGTGCCAGCAGCGCACACCACGTAGAGGCCCCCTACGAGCAGTACTTC. Encoded protein: CASSAHHVEAPYEQYF.